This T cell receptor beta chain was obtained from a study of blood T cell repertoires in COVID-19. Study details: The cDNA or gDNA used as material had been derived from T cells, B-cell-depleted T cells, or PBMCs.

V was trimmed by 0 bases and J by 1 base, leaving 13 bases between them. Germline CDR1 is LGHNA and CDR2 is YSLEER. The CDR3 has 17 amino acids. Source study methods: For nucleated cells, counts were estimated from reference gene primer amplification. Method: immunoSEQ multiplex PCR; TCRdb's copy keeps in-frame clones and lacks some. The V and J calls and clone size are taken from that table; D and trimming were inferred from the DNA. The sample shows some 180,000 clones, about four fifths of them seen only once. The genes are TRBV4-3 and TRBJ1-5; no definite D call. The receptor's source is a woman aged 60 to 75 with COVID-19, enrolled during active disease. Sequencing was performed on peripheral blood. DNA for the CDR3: TGCGCCAGCAGCCAAGATCCCCCCGGAGGGAGCAATCAGCCCCAGCATTTT. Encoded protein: CASSQDPPGGSNQPQHF.